This T cell receptor (beta chain) emerged from a study of T cell clones after liver transplantation. Study-wide background: Post-transplant blood was tracked for graft-donor-reactive T cell clones identified in a pre-transplant mixed lymphocyte reaction. Without induction therapy, subjects received standard immunosuppression until 12-24 months post-transplant. Tolerant meant at least one year fully off immunosuppression without liver enzymes above twice normal.

V lost 4 bases and J 0 bases, leaving 12 bases between the germline ends. The CDR3 totals 16 residues. Germline V gene data show CDR1 as KGHSH and CDR2 as LQKENI. Clones were read by immunoSEQ multiplex PCR, and TCRdb kept only the in-frame ones, dropping some. The data hold around 100,000 clones, with around 83% observed a single time. This sequence originates from a human donor who received a liver transplant. The source material was CD4+ T cells from blood, sampled before liver transplant. The chain recombines TRBV18 with TRBJ1-4; unclear D gene. The CDR3: CASSLATVATNEKLFF. The CDR3 DNA is TGTGCCAGCTCACTGGCTACAGTAGCAACTAATGAAAAACTGTTTTTT. Drawing the rest from reference TRBV18 and TRBJ1-4, the complete variable domain is NAGVMQNPRHLVRRRGQEARLRCSPMKGHSHVYWYRQLPEEGLKFMVYLQKENIIDESGMPKERFSAEFPKEGPSILRIQQVVRGDSAAYFCASSLATVATNEKLFFGSGTQLSVL.